Following are 26 T cell receptor beta chains from one sample sequenced in a study of blood T cell repertoires in COVID-19. The protocol was immunoSEQ multiplex PCR, while the TCRdb copy is restricted to in-frame clones and leaves out a portion. This sample has about 130,000 clones, with 55% to 75% found just once. The sequencing input was peripheral blood. Every receptor here comes from a woman in her 70s with acute or convalescent COVID-19.

This clone has more than one count but fewer than ten. The chain links TRBV7-9 to TRBJ2-6; 7 bases are shared with TRBD2. The V gene's germline CDR1 is SEHNR and CDR2 FQNEAQ (reference sequence). Trimming removed 7 bases from V and 5 bases from J; junction bases left unmatched: 14. The CDR3 spans 17 residues. CDR3 region: CASNRGTTNLRANVLTF. The CDR3 nucleotides read TGTGCCAGCAACCGCGGGACTACTAATCTTAGGGCCAACGTCCTGACTTTC.

J is TRBJ2-2 and V is TRBV5-1; TRBD1 is a possible D gene (6 bases). Germline values: CDR1 SGHRS, CDR2 YFSETQ. The CDR3 is 17 residues long. V was trimmed by 0 bases and J by 4 bases, leaving 16 bases between them. The CDR3 region has the DNA TGCGCCAGCAGCTTGGACACACAGGGTGGGAGCACCGGGGAGCTGTTTTTT. This codes for CASSLDTQGGSTGELFF.

CDR3 protein: CASSGGTGGFYEQYF. CDR3 in DNA: TGTGCCAGCAGCGGAGGGACAGGGGGCTTCTACGAGCAGTACTTC. This chain connects TRBV7-2 to TRBJ2-7; 12 bases align to TRBD1. The CDR3 consists of 15 residues. The V gene's germline CDR1 is SGHTA and CDR2 FQGNSA. V lost 5 bases to trimming and J lost 3 bases; unmatched junction nucleotides: 5.

This chain links TRBV3-1 (or the pseudogene TRBV3-2) with TRBJ2-1; D gene ambiguous. This CDR3 comprises 17 residues. The ends were cut back, 0 bases at V and 0 bases at J, with 12 bases in the middle. From germline, CDR1 is LGHDT and CDR2 YNNKEL (reference sequence). The CDR3 DNA is TGTGCCAGCAGCCAAGACTCCTTGAGCCTCTCCTACAATGAGCAGTTCTTC. This encodes CASSQDSLSLSYNEQFF.

V gene TRBV9 combines with J gene TRBJ2-6; D perhaps matches TRBD1 (5 bases). Germline lookup yields CDR1 SGDLS and CDR2 YYNGEE. CDR3 length: 15 amino acids. Trimming removed 4 bases from V and 4 bases from J, with 12 bases in between. This CDR3 is CASSPPGSGANVLTF. In DNA, the CDR3 is TGTGCCAGCAGCCCACCAGGGTCCGGGGCCAACGTCCTGACTTTC. The entire variable domain, with the rest obtained from reference TRBV9 and TRBJ2-6, is as follows: DSGVTQTPKHLITATGQRVTLRCSPRSGDLSVYWYQQSLDQGLQFLIQYYNGEERAKGNILERFSAQQFPDLHSELNLSSLELGDSALYFCASSPPGSGANVLTFGAGSRLTVL.

The V gene is TRBV7-9, the J gene TRBJ2-3; TRBD1 matches 8 bases. The CDR3 is 16 amino acids. From germline, CDR1 is SEHNR and CDR2 FQNEAQ (reference sequence). The junction had 12 bases not matched to a gene; V was cut back by 6 bases and J by 4 bases. The CDR3 DNA follows: TGTGCCAGCAGTGCGTCTGGGACAGGAGGCCCAGATACGCAGTATTTT. It codes for CASSASGTGGPDTQYF.

The rearrangement joins TRBV10-3 to TRBJ2-7, with D uncertain. The CDR3 spans 14 residues. Germline lookup yields CDR1 ENHRY and CDR2 SYGVKD. Trimming removed 4 bases at V and 5 bases at J, with 15 bases between. The CDR3 is CAISGRPEAHEQYF. For the CDR3, the DNA is TGTGCCATCAGTGGGAGACCCGAGGCCCACGAGCAGTACTTC.

The chain uses TRBV7-2 and TRBJ1-2; TRBD1 agrees at 7 bases. The J segment lost 6 bases and the V segment lost 5 bases, leaving 12 bases of the junction unmatched. The CDR3 consists of 15 residues. Looked up from germline, CDR1 is SGHTA and CDR2 is FQGNSA. CDR3 sequence: CASSADRVGPHGYTF. The CDR3 coding sequence is TGTGCCAGCAGCGCAGACAGGGTGGGACCTCATGGCTACACCTTC.

The genes are TRBV28 and TRBJ2-1; 7 bases map to TRBD1. CDR3 length equals 14 residues. The germline CDR1 and CDR2 sequences are MDHEN and SYDVKM. V shed 6 bases, J shed 1 base, and the junction held 3 bases outside the gene matches. CDR3 residues: CASSKDRSYNEQFF. The CDR3 DNA sequence: TGTGCCAGCAGCAAGGACAGGTCCTACAATGAGCAGTTCTTC.

The chain employs TRBV10-1 and TRBJ1-6; 9 bases are shared with TRBD1. V lost 1 base to trimming and J lost 8 bases; unmatched junction nucleotides: 9. CDR1 and CDR2 from the germline V gene are WNHNN and SYGVQD (reference sequence). The CDR3 length is 17 residues. CDR3 amino acids: CASSEFQGQGLDSPLHF. The CDR3 DNA reads as TGCGCCAGCAGTGAGTTCCAAGGACAGGGGCTGGATTCACCCCTCCACTTT.

The V call is TRBV15, the J call TRBJ2-3; 7 nucleotides agree with TRBD1. The V segment lost 8 bases and the J segment 0 bases; nucleotides outside the gene matches: 5. Germline V gene data show CDR1 as LNHNV and CDR2 as YYDKDF (reference sequence). This CDR3 comprises 14 residues. The CDR3 DNA sequence: TGTGCCACCCATCGACAGGGAAGCACAGATACGCAGTATTTT. This encodes CATHRQGSTDTQYF.

V and J are TRBV10-2 and TRBJ2-2; 10 bases agree with TRBD2. The CDR3 sequence is 16 residues long. J lost 3 bases, V lost 10 bases, and 11 bases had no gene match. Germline assignment: CDR1 WSHSY and CDR2 SAAADI. CDR3 protein: CATNTAGGWDTGELFF. CDR3 DNA sequence: TGCGCCACAAACACAGCGGGAGGGTGGGACACCGGGGAGCTGTTTTTT.

This rearrangement joins TRBV19 to TRBJ2-3; 9 positions agree with TRBD2. Germline CDR1 is LNHDA and CDR2 is SQIVND (reference sequence). This CDR3 is 15 amino acids long. J lost 4 bases, V lost 3 bases, and 5 bases had no gene match. Here the CDR3 reads CASSMPSGGSDTQYF. The CDR3 DNA follows: TGTGCCAGTAGTATGCCCAGCGGGGGGTCAGATACGCAGTATTTT.

This chain links TRBV6-1 with TRBJ2-5; 8 bases map to TRBD2. There are 15 residues in the CDR3. The V gene's germline CDR1 is MNHNS and CDR2 SASEGT. The V gene end was trimmed by 2 bases and the J gene end by 4 bases; junction bases not matched to a gene: 6. In DNA, the CDR3 is TGTGCCAGCAGTGAACGCGGGGGGCCAGGAGAGACCCAGTACTTC. Protein sequence: CASSERGGPGETQYF.

The rearrangement joins TRBV30 to TRBJ1-5, with D perhaps matching TRBD1 (5 bases). From germline, CDR1 is GTSNPN and CDR2 SVGIG (reference sequence). The germline V and J ends were trimmed by 0 bases and 7 bases, with 16 bases remaining between them. CDR3 length: 15 amino acids. The CDR3 protein is CAWSVTGAGRQPQHF. CDR3 nucleotides: TGTGCCTGGAGTGTAACTGGGGCAGGGCGGCAGCCCCAGCATTTT.

The chain links TRBV4-3 to TRBJ1-4; tentatively, D is TRBD1 (6 bases). CDR3 length: 16 residues. The germline gives CDR1 LGHNA, CDR2 YSLEER. V was clipped by 4 bases and J by 1 base, with 13 bases between them. This CDR3 is CASSPRIQGTNEKLFF. CDR3 sequence (DNA): TGCGCCAGCAGCCCCCGGATACAGGGAACTAATGAAAAACTGTTTTTT.

This clone was seen ten or more times. The chain uses TRBV6-5 and TRBJ1-6; 8 bases map to TRBD1. CDR3 length: 14 residues. Germline V gene data show CDR1 as MNHEY and CDR2 as SVGAGI. V lost 6 bases, J lost 13 bases, and 11 bases stayed unmatched. The CDR3 region is CASREGTGAGPLHF. CDR3 DNA sequence: TGTGCCAGCAGGGAGGGGACAGGCGCAGGCCCCCTCCACTTT.

V is TRBV30 and J is TRBJ1-1, with a weak D call TRBD1 (5 bases). Looked up from germline, CDR1 is GTSNPN and CDR2 is SVGIG (reference sequence). V was shortened by 1 base and J by 3 bases, with 6 bases between the two germline ends. This CDR3 is built from 12 residues. DNA of the CDR3: TGTGCCTGGAGTGCAGGGTACACTGAAGCTTTCTTT. Translation: CAWSAGYTEAFF.

The chain recombines TRBV6-2 or TRBV6-3 with TRBJ1-1; TRBD1 matches at 8 bases. The CDR3 has 14 residues. J was trimmed by 4 bases and V by 5 bases; bases with no gene match: 6. CDR1 and CDR2 (germline): MNHEY, SVGEGT. This CDR3 is CASSQQGEVTEAFF. The DNA for the CDR3 is TGTGCCAGCAGTCAACAGGGGGAGGTCACTGAAGCTTTCTTT.

The V gene is TRBV15, the J gene TRBJ2-1; 9 bases agree with TRBD2. Germline CDR1 reads LNHNV; CDR2 reads YYDKDF (reference sequence). J lost 5 bases, V lost 5 bases, and 7 bases had no gene match. There are 15 residues in the CDR3. CDR3 amino acids: CATSGAGTSHNEQFF. As DNA, the CDR3 is TGTGCCACCAGCGGCGCCGGGACTAGCCACAATGAGCAGTTCTTC.

This clone was seen many times. The rearrangement joins TRBV2 to TRBJ2-1; D is uncertain. Germline loops: CDR1 SNHLY, CDR2 FYNNEI. The CDR3 is 12 amino acids. V lost 7 bases and J 2 bases, leaving 6 bases between the germline ends. The DNA for the CDR3 is TGTGCCAGCACAGGTGCCTACAATGAGCAGTTCTTC. This gives the protein CASTGAYNEQFF.

This chain links TRBV6-5 with TRBJ1-4; 7 bases line up with TRBD1. The CDR3 is made up of 14 amino acids. After removal of 5 bases from V and 4 bases from J, the junction contained 4 bases not matched to a gene. Germline V gives CDR1 MNHEY, CDR2 SVGAGI. CDR3 sequence (DNA): TGTGCCAGCAGTAGGGGGACAGTTAATGAAAAACTGTTTTTT. It codes for CASSRGTVNEKLFF.

The chain carries TRBV6-6 and TRBJ1-1; weak D call: TRBD1 (6 bases). Trimming removed 1 base from V and 4 bases from J, with 7 bases in between. CDR1 and CDR2 (germline): MNHNY, SVGAGI (reference sequence). CDR3 size: 13 residues. The CDR3 region has the DNA TGTGCCAGCAGTTACTTAGGGGGCACTGAAGCTTTCTTT. It translates to CASSYLGGTEAFF.

Ten or more counts support this clone. This chain joins TRBV5-1 and TRBJ2-2; D is ambiguous. This CDR3 spans 15 amino acids. The V gene's germline CDR1 is SGHRS and CDR2 YFSETQ. Trimming left V 0 bases short and J 1 base short, with 7 bases between. CDR3 protein: CASSLEQLNTGELFF. The CDR3 nucleotides are TGCGCCAGCAGCTTGGAACAGTTGAACACCGGGGAGCTGTTTTTT.

The chain uses TRBV19 and TRBJ1-1; maybe TRBD1 (5 bases). There are 13 residues in the CDR3. Trimming took 3 bases from V and 5 from J, leaving 10 bases between them. Germline V CDR1 and CDR2: LNHDA, SQIVND (reference sequence). CDR3 residues: CASSIQGLTEAFF. As DNA, the CDR3 is TGTGCCAGTAGTATTCAGGGATTGACTGAAGCTTTCTTT.

The rearrangement uses TRBV6-1 and TRBJ2-5; 9 bases are shared with TRBD2. The length of the CDR3 is 13 residues. V was clipped by 3 bases and J by 5 bases; unmatched bases: 1. Per the germline V gene, CDR1 is MNHNS and CDR2 is SASEGT. The CDR3 DNA is TGTGCCAGCAGTGATGGACTAGCGGAGACCCAGTACTTC. Translated: CASSDGLAETQYF.